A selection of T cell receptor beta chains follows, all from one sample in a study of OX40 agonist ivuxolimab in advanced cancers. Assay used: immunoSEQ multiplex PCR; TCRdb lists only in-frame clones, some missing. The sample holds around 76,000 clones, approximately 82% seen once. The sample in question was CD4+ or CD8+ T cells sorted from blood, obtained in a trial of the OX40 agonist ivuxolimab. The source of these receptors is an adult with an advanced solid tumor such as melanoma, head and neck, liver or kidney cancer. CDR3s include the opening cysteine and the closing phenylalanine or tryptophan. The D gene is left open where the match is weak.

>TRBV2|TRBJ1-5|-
CASSEANGDGWPQHF
TGTGCCAGCAGTGAAGCGAACGGCGACGGGTGGCCCCAGCATTTT
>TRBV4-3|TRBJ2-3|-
CASSQEVTGGADTQYF
TGCGCCAGCAGCCAAGAGGTAACAGGGGGGGCAGATACGCAGTATTTT
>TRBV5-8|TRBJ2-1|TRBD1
CASSLLQGKWNEQFF
TGTGCCAGCAGCTTGCTACAGGGGAAGTGGAATGAGCAGTTCTTC
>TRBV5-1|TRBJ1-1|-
CASSLTPLNTEAFF
TGCGCCAGCAGCCTGACCCCGTTGAACACTGAAGCTTTCTTT
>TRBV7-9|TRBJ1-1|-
CASSLRGAEAFF
TGTGCCAGCAGCTTACGAGGGGCTGAAGCTTTCTTT
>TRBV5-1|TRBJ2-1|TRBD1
CASSLGDRGSSRNEQFF
TGCGCCAGCAGCCTAGGGGACAGGGGCTCTAGCCGCAATGAGCAGTTCTTC
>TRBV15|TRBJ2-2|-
CATSRDYGELFF
TGTGCCACCAGCAGAGATTACGGGGAGCTGTTTTTT
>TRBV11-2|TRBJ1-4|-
CASSLDREKLFF
TGTGCCAGCAGCTTAGACAGGGAAAAACTGTTTTTT
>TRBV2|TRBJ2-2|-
CASSAGITGELFF
TGTGCCAGCAGCGCAGGGATCACCGGGGAGCTGTTTTTT
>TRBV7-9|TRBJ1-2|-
CASSLAGGSGYTF
TGTGCCAGCAGCTTAGCGGGGGGGTCTGGCTACACCTTC
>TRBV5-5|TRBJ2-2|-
CASSSNTVGNTGELFF
TGTGCCAGCAGCTCGAACACGGTAGGGAACACCGGGGAGCTGTTTTTT
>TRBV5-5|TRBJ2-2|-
CASSFTTQQAGELFF
TGTGCCAGCAGCTTTACGACCCAACAGGCCGGGGAGCTGTTTTTT
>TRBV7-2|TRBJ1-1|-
CASSESIPMANTEAFF
TGTGCCAGCAGCGAATCTATCCCGATGGCGAACACTGAAGCTTTCTTT
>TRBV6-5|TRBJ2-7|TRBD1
CASSRDREGEQYF
TGTGCCAGCAGCCGTGACAGGGAAGGGGAGCAGTACTTC
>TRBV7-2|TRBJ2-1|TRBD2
CASSLIAGPTSTNEQFF
TGTGCCAGCAGCCTAATTGCAGGGCCGACTAGCACGAATGAGCAGTTCTTC
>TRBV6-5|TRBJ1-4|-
CASSYWKSNEKLFF
TGTGCCAGCAGTTATTGGAAGTCTAATGAAAAACTGTTTTTT
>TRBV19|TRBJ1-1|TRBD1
CASSIYGQGAGEAFF
TGTGCCAGTAGTATTTACGGACAGGGGGCCGGCGAAGCTTTCTTT
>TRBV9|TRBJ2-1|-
CASSPMTSYNEQFF
TGTGCCAGCAGCCCAATGACTAGTTACAATGAGCAGTTCTTC
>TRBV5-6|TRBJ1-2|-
CASSLAGVANYGYTF
TGTGCCAGCAGCTTGGCGGGAGTAGCTAACTATGGCTACACCTTC
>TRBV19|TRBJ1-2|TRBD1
CASSSPTGGEGYTF
TGTGCCAGTAGTAGCCCGACAGGGGGCGAAGGCTACACCTTC
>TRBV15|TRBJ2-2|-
CATSRGGGSGELFF
TGTGCCACCAGCAGAGGAGGGGGTTCCGGGGAGCTGTTTTTT
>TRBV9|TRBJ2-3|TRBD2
CASSVGRGAGASTDTQYF
TGTGCCAGCAGCGTAGGGAGGGGTGCGGGAGCAAGCACAGATACGCAGTATTTT
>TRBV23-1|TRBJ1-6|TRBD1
CASSPRDSPNSPLHF
TGCGCCAGCAGTCCAAGGGACAGTCCAAATTCACCCCTCCACTTT
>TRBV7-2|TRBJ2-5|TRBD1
CASSGRTGRIGETQYF
TGTGCCAGCAGCGGACGGACAGGGAGGATTGGGGAGACCCAGTACTTC